The 18 T cell receptor beta chains reported below all come from one sample, sequenced in a study of blood T cell repertoires in COVID-19. Sequencing used immunoSEQ multiplex PCR; TCRdb keeps in-frame clones, though not all of them. The data contain about 120,000 clones, 70% to 90% of them singletons. The sequenced material came from peripheral blood. The receptors were sampled from a human donor in a cohort sampled during active COVID-19.

This clone was detected only a few times. The chain links TRBV25-1 to TRBJ1-1, with D possibly matching TRBD1 (5 bases). This CDR3 is 17 amino acids long. CDR1 is MGHDK and CDR2 is SYGVNS in the germline V gene. Trimming removed 2 bases from V and 4 bases from J, with 20 bases in between. The CDR3 sequence is CASSEGVARTPGTEAFF. As DNA, the CDR3 is TGTGCCAGCAGTGAAGGTGTCGCCCGGACACCGGGCACTGAAGCTTTCTTT.

The V and J genes are TRBV2 and TRBJ2-3; possibly TRBD1 for D (6 bases). Trimming took 7 bases from V and 0 from J, leaving 14 bases between them. The CDR3 is 15 residues long. CDR1 and CDR2 (germline): SNHLY, FYNNEI. CDR3 DNA sequence: TGTGCCAGCACCCAGGGGCTAGCTAGCACAGATACGCAGTATTTT. Residues: CASTQGLASTDTQYF.

The table lists this clone with a count of one. The chain combines TRBV27 with TRBJ1-5, with D possibly TRBD1 on 5 matching bases. The CDR3 is 14 residues long. Germline V gives CDR1 MNHEY, CDR2 SMNVEV (reference sequence). The V and J ends lost 8 bases and 2 bases respectively, with 13 bases between them. In nucleotides, the CDR3 is TGTGCCAGCTCGTCCTGGGGGGGCAATCAGCCCCAGCATTTT. Translated, it gives CASSSWGGNQPQHF.

The chain carries TRBV12-3 or TRBV12-4 and TRBJ2-5; D gene ambiguous. Trimming left V 1 base short and J 0 bases short, with 3 bases between. The CDR3 sequence is 13 residues long. The chain's CDR3 is CASSLDYQETQYF. CDR3 coding DNA: TGTGCCAGCAGTTTAGACTACCAAGAGACCCAGTACTTC.

This clone was counted once. CDR3: CASSPRAWDRDYEQYF. CDR3 DNA sequence: TGTGCCAGCTCACCACGCGCATGGGACAGGGACTACGAGCAGTACTTC. V gene TRBV18 combines with J gene TRBJ2-7, with 9 bases aligning to TRBD1. The CDR3 loop spans 16 amino acids. Germline V gives CDR1 KGHSH, CDR2 LQKENI. The V segment lost 1 base and the J segment 3 bases; nucleotides outside the gene matches: 7.

V gene TRBV5-1 combines with J gene TRBJ1-1; D is possibly TRBD1 (5 bases). This CDR3 has 15 amino acids. Germline loops: CDR1 SGHRS, CDR2 YFSETQ. Trimming removed 0 bases from V and 0 bases from J, with 9 bases in between. CDR3 nucleotides: TGCGCCAGCAGCTTGGTGGGGGGTTTGAACACTGAAGCTTTCTTT. Its translation: CASSLVGGLNTEAFF. Full variable domain (rest looked up from reference TRBV5-1 and TRBJ1-1): KAGVTQTPRYLIKTRGQQVTLSCSPISGHRSVSWYQQTPGQGLQFLFEYFSETQRNKGNFPGRFSGRQFSNSRSEMNVSTLELGDSALYLCASSLVGGLNTEAFFGQGTRLTVV.

This clone was counted only a few times. The chain is built from TRBV12-3 or TRBV12-4 and TRBJ1-1; the D is unclear. Trimming took off 6 bases at V and 7 bases at J, with 15 bases between the two ends. The CDR3 has 13 residues. Here the CDR3 reads CASSASGWDEAFF. DNA of the CDR3: TGTGCCAGCAGCGCTTCGGGGTGGGATGAAGCTTTCTTT.

V is TRBV6-2 or TRBV6-3 and J is TRBJ2-7; no clear D gene. The CDR3 consists of 13 residues. V gave up 2 bases and J gave up 3 bases, with 8 bases separating them. Looked up from germline, CDR1 is MNHEY and CDR2 is SVGEGT. In DNA form, the CDR3 reads TGTGCCAGCAGTTACAGTGGCCGCTACGAGCAGTACTTC. It yields the protein CASSYSGRYEQYF.

The chain employs TRBV19 and TRBJ2-1; 11 positions match TRBD2. The junction had 2 bases not matched to a gene; V was cut back by 4 bases and J by 3 bases. The CDR3 consists of 15 residues. Germline V gene data show CDR1 as LNHDA and CDR2 as SQIVND (reference sequence). CDR3 loop: CASSRLAGNYNEQFF. The CDR3 coding sequence is TGTGCCAGTAGTAGACTAGCGGGGAACTACAATGAGCAGTTCTTC.

A single count supports this clone. The J gene is TRBJ1-4, the V gene TRBV5-4; D perhaps matches TRBD1 (5 bases). The V gene's germline CDR1 is SGHNT and CDR2 YYREEE (reference sequence). This CDR3 has 14 residues. The V end was cut by 0 bases, the J end by 8 bases, with 11 bases between. CDR3 sequence reads: CASSLAGGGEKLFF. The CDR3 nucleotides are TGTGCCAGCAGCTTGGCGGGGGGTGGCGAAAAACTGTTTTTT.

The chain uses TRBV9 and TRBJ1-2; TRBD1 matches 7 bases. The V and J ends lost 0 bases and 2 bases, in that order; junction bases with no gene match: 10. Germline V lookup: CDR1 SGDLS, CDR2 YYNGEE. The CDR3 totals 17 residues. The CDR3 protein is CASSVARQGGSNYGYTF. In DNA form, the CDR3 reads TGTGCCAGCAGCGTAGCTCGGCAGGGGGGTTCAAACTATGGCTACACCTTC.

The rearrangement uses TRBV3-1 (or the pseudogene TRBV3-2) and TRBJ2-5; 10 bases align to TRBD2. The germline V gene has CDR1 LGHDT and CDR2 YNNKEL (reference sequence). The junction had 1 base not matched to a gene; V was cut back by 1 base and J by 2 bases. CDR3 size: 15 residues. This CDR3 is CASSQGSGRQETQYF. In DNA form, the CDR3 reads TGTGCCAGCAGCCAAGGTAGCGGGAGGCAAGAGACCCAGTACTTC.

The chain couples TRBV5-1 to TRBJ1-1; 9 bases are shared with TRBD1. Trimming took 4 bases from V and 6 from J; bases not matched to a gene: 10. The germline gives CDR1 SGHRS, CDR2 YFSETQ. This CDR3 contains 15 residues. CDR3 sequence: CASSRPGTGKPEAFF. In DNA, the CDR3 is TGCGCCAGCAGCAGGCCCGGGACAGGGAAACCTGAAGCTTTCTTT. The full variable domain, rest sourced from reference TRBV5-1 and TRBJ1-1, is KAGVTQTPRYLIKTRGQQVTLSCSPISGHRSVSWYQQTPGQGLQFLFEYFSETQRNKGNFPGRFSGRQFSNSRSEMNVSTLELGDSALYLCASSRPGTGKPEAFFGQGTRLTVV.

This clone has a handful of counts. This rearrangement joins TRBV19 to TRBJ1-4; D is unclear. There are 13 residues in the CDR3. Per germline, CDR1 LNHDA and CDR2 SQIVND (reference sequence). The V end lost 4 bases, the J end lost 4 bases, and 7 bases lay between the germline ends. The CDR3 DNA reads as TGTGCCAGTAGTAACTTCGTTAATGAAAAACTGTTTTTT. Its protein is CASSNFVNEKLFF.

The rearrangement links TRBV28 to TRBJ1-3; 12 bases fit TRBD1. This CDR3 has 16 residues. Germline values: CDR1 MDHEN, CDR2 SYDVKM. V dropped 3 bases and J dropped 7; count of bases not matched to a gene: 7. CDR3 sequence reads: CASSLPGTGGRNTIYF. CDR3 nucleotide sequence: TGTGCCAGCAGTTTGCCCGGGACAGGGGGCAGGAACACCATATATTTT.

The chain joins TRBV6-6 to TRBJ2-7, with 7 bases matching TRBD1. The V and J ends lost 2 bases and 3 bases, in that order; junction bases with no gene match: 1. The CDR3 sequence is 13 residues long. Germline CDR1 is MNHNY and CDR2 is SVGAGI (reference sequence). In DNA form, the CDR3 reads TGTGCCAGCAGTTACGGGACAGTCTACGAGCAGTACTTC. Protein sequence: CASSYGTVYEQYF.

CDR3 protein: CASSLGQGRYEQYF. CDR3 nucleotides: TGCGCCAGCAGCCTGGGACAGGGTAGATACGAGCAGTACTTC. The chain recombines TRBV4-1 with TRBJ2-7; TRBD1 aligns across 9 bases. There are 14 residues in the CDR3. In germline, CDR1 is MGHRA, CDR2 YSYEKL. After removal of 4 bases from V and 4 bases from J, the junction contained 5 bases not matched to a gene.

The chain employs TRBV19 and TRBJ2-7, with TRBD1 matching over 12 bases. This CDR3 has 13 residues. Germline CDR1 LNHDA, CDR2 SQIVND (reference sequence). Trimming removed 3 bases from V and 11 bases from J; junction bases left unmatched: 5. The CDR3 bases are TGTGCCAGTAGTATTGGGACAGGGGGCGCGAAGTACTTC. It codes for CASSIGTGGAKYF.